One and the same sample provided the 12 T cell receptor beta chains below, sequenced in a study of blood T cell repertoires in COVID-19. Sequencing used immunoSEQ multiplex PCR; TCRdb keeps in-frame clones, though not all of them. The data hold 180,000 or so clones, with 89% observed a single time. Sequencing used PBMCs or T cells enriched from blood (not recorded which). The receptors stem from a woman aged 40 to 50 with acute COVID-19.

This clone was observed a single time. V and J are TRBV4-2 and TRBJ1-2; D is ambiguous. Per the germline V gene, CDR1 is LGHNA and CDR2 is YNFKEQ. Trimming left V 0 bases short and J 2 bases short, with 22 bases between. This CDR3 region has 19 residues. The CDR3 bases are TGTGCCAGCAGCCAAGATCTTTCAGGTGGTGATGCTTTGAACTATGGCTACACCTTC. Translating it yields CASSQDLSGGDALNYGYTF.

The chain carries TRBV4-2 and TRBJ2-3, with TRBD2 matching 12 bases. This CDR3 has 17 residues. V lost 4 bases, J lost 5 bases, and 10 bases stayed unmatched. The V gene's germline CDR1 is LGHNA and CDR2 YNFKEQ. CDR3 nucleotides: TGTGCCAGCAGCCCCCAGACTAGCGGGAGACCCGTAGATACGCAGTATTTT. As protein: CASSPQTSGRPVDTQYF.

V gene TRBV18 combines with J gene TRBJ2-3; 10 bases agree with TRBD2. This CDR3 is built from 16 residues. Looked up from germline, CDR1 is KGHSH and CDR2 is LQKENI. After removal of 3 bases from V and 3 bases from J, the junction contained 6 bases not matched to a gene. The CDR3 DNA sequence: TGTGCCAGCTCACCTCTAGCGGGAGCTGGGACAGATACGCAGTATTTT. Translation gives CASSPLAGAGTDTQYF.

The chain has TRBV28 and TRBJ1-1, with D uncertain. V was clipped by 8 bases and J by 0 bases, with 13 bases between them. Germline assignment: CDR1 MDHEN and CDR2 SYDVKM. The CDR3 consists of 14 residues. The CDR3 sequence is CASSDGGMNTEAFF. In DNA, the CDR3 is TGTGCCAGCTCGGACGGAGGAATGAACACTGAAGCTTTCTTT. Combining the CDR3 with reference TRBV28 and TRBJ1-1 gives the whole variable domain DVKVTQSSRYLVKRTGEKVFLECVQDMDHENMFWYRQDPGLGLRLIYFSYDVKMKEKGDIPEGYSVSREKKERFSLILESASTNQTSMYLCASSDGGMNTEAFFGQGTRLTVV.

The chain combines TRBV15 with TRBJ1-1; weak D call: TRBD1 (5 bases). Trimming took off 6 bases at V and 1 base at J, with 9 bases between the two ends. CDR3 length: 13 amino acids. Germline-derived CDR1 and CDR2 are LNHNV and YYDKDF (reference sequence). This CDR3 reads CATSKDTNTEAFF. As DNA, the CDR3 is TGTGCCACCAGTAAGGACACGAACACTGAAGCTTTCTTT.

This clone was picked up a small number of times. The rearrangement joins TRBV7-3 to TRBJ2-7; TRBD1 might be the D (6 bases). Germline CDR1 SGHTA, CDR2 FQGTGA. This CDR3 region has 13 residues. The ends were cut back, 6 bases at V and 5 bases at J, with 14 bases in the middle. CDR3 in DNA: TGTGCCAGCAGTCATACAGGGTCCCACGAGCAGTACTTC. The encoded protein is CASSHTGSHEQYF.

The genes are TRBV3-1 (or the pseudogene TRBV3-2) and TRBJ1-5; D possibly corresponds to TRBD1 (5 bases). CDR1 is LGHDT, CDR2 YNNKEL, per germline (reference sequence). V was cut by 4 bases and J by 1 base, with 11 bases left in between. The CDR3 extends over 15 amino acids. CDR3 region: CASSPRGMSNQPQHF. The CDR3 DNA reads TGTGCCAGCAGCCCCCGGGGGATGAGCAATCAGCCCCAGCATTTT.

V and J are TRBV5-1 and TRBJ2-7, with TRBD1 identical over 12 bases. The CDR3 totals 17 residues. Germline V CDR1 and CDR2: SGHRS, YFSETQ. Trimming at V came to 4 bases and at J to 0 bases, leaving 8 bases not matched to a gene. The CDR3 DNA reads as TGCGCCAGCAGCCCGGGGACAGGGGGCTTGAGCTCCTACGAGCAGTACTTC. This gives the protein CASSPGTGGLSSYEQYF. Complete variable domain (other parts from reference TRBV5-1 and TRBJ2-7): KAGVTQTPRYLIKTRGQQVTLSCSPISGHRSVSWYQQTPGQGLQFLFEYFSETQRNKGNFPGRFSGRQFSNSRSEMNVSTLELGDSALYLCASSPGTGGLSSYEQYFGPGTRLTVT.

The rearrangement joins TRBV5-1 to TRBJ1-1; 11 nucleotides agree with TRBD1. Germline V gene lookup returns CDR1 SGHRS and CDR2 YFSETQ. CDR3 size: 15 residues. V trimming: 0 bases; J trimming: 6 bases; junction bases outside the gene matches: 4. CDR3 DNA: TGCGCCAGCAGCTTGGGTTGGACAGGGGGCTCTGAAGCTTTCTTT. Translated: CASSLGWTGGSEAFF. Combining the CDR3 with reference TRBV5-1 and TRBJ1-1 gives the whole variable domain KAGVTQTPRYLIKTRGQQVTLSCSPISGHRSVSWYQQTPGQGLQFLFEYFSETQRNKGNFPGRFSGRQFSNSRSEMNVSTLELGDSALYLCASSLGWTGGSEAFFGQGTRLTVV.

This rearrangement joins TRBV7-8 to TRBJ2-1; 8 bases are a match to TRBD2. J lost 2 bases, V lost 0 bases, and 3 bases had no gene match. Germline values: CDR1 SGHVS, CDR2 FQNEAQ. CDR3 size: 16 residues. The CDR3 bases are TGTGCCAGCAGCTTAGCTGAGACTAGCGCCTACAATGAGCAGTTCTTC. This gives the protein CASSLAETSAYNEQFF.

This clone was found once. The chain combines TRBV5-1 with TRBJ2-7, with D perhaps matching TRBD1 (5 bases). CDR3 length: 13 residues. The germline V gene has CDR1 SGHRS and CDR2 YFSETQ. Between the trimmed V and J ends, which lost 3 bases and 9 bases, there was a span of 16 bases. The CDR3 spells CASSSQAGLGQYF. CDR3 nucleotide sequence: TGCGCCAGCAGCTCACAGGCAGGCTTGGGGCAGTACTTC.

The chain has TRBV30 and TRBJ1-1, with D tentatively TRBD1 (6 bases). The germline gives CDR1 GTSNPN, CDR2 SVGIG (reference sequence). The CDR3 extends over 14 amino acids. The V end was cut by 1 base, the J end by 4 bases, with 13 bases between. CDR3 amino acids: CAWSAIPRGTEAFF. The CDR3 region has the DNA TGTGCCTGGAGTGCGATCCCCAGGGGCACTGAAGCTTTCTTT.